The clone carrying this TCR beta chain was counted only a few times. The CDR3 consists of 14 residues. The V gene's germline CDR1 is SGDLS and CDR2 YYNGEE. V gave up 0 bases and J gave up 3 bases, with 9 bases separating them. Methods used by the authors: The assay estimated nucleated cells by amplifying reference gene primers. The data were produced by immunoSEQ multiplex PCR, yet TCRdb's version contains in-frame clones alone and is incomplete. V and J calls and clone size come straight from that table; D and trimming were deduced from the DNA. The repertoire holds about 130,000 clones, around 83% seen once, with about 2.9% in the top ten. The data are from a study of blood T cell repertoires in COVID-19. In the study overall: Sample material is recorded as cDNA or gDNA derived from T cells, B-cell-depleted T cells, or PBMCs.

The J gene is TRBJ1-2, the V gene TRBV9; tentative D call: TRBD1 (5 bases). Sequences were obtained from peripheral blood. This TCR was recovered from a woman aged 80 or over with acute or convalescent COVID-19. CDR3 nucleotides: TGTGCCAGCAGCGTAGACGGGGGGTACTATGGCTACACCTTC. Protein sequence: CASSVDGGYYGYTF.